This record looks at one T cell receptor (beta chain) sequence and its context. No base-level quality is on record; no much larger clone is a single base apart. V gives up 3 bases and J gives up 0 bases, and the segment between their germline ends measures 9 bases. Reading the germline V gene gives CDR1 KGHSH and CDR2 LQKENI. The CDR3 sequence holds 15 residues, the cysteine and phenylalanine included. Just CDR3 DNA is preserved here, 45 bases in frame from base 1. For blood cells, the gate was set on tetramer-binding CD4+ effector-memory gut-homing T cells, defined as CD3+, CD45RA-, CD62L- and integrin beta7+, with lineage markers excluded. Treated celiac disease patients on a gluten-free diet underwent a 14-day oral dietary gluten challenge to study recall of gluten-specific T cells. An Aria II cell sorter was used to sort cells as single cells, and also in bulk when tetramer-positive cells were relatively plentiful. Peripheral blood mononuclear cells were isolated using Ficoll density gradient centrifugation and were cryopreserved prior to staining. Before tetramer-binding CD4+ T cells were sorted, thawed cells were stained with a pool of PE-conjugated HLA-DQ:gluten tetramers that present immunodominant gluten epitopes. After HLA-DQ:gluten tetramer staining, the blood samples went through tetramer-based enrichment.

This specimen belongs to a study of T cells during gluten challenge in celiac disease (dated 2017 in TCRdb). Turning to the overall study: Blood was collected at baseline, day 6 and day 14 of the challenge, whereas duodenal biopsies were collected at baseline and day 14. On the Illumina MiSeq, single-cell libraries were sequenced paired-end 250 bp and bulk libraries were sequenced paired-end 300 bp.

Libraries came from 5' RACE. Sequencer: Illumina MiSeq. A modified SMART protocol was used to prepare the bulk TCR libraries. Per the authors' processing: Reads were preprocessed with selected pRESTO steps, and V, D, J genes and CDR3 junctions were assigned with IMGT/HighV-QUEST. Only bulk sequences found in at least two replicates with 10 or more cumulative reads were retained. In samples containing more than 20 cells, repertoire diversity was estimated using an undersampling-corrected Shannon index. The public reads were quality trimmed at Q25 with fastp and then assembled into clones with MiXCR by TCRdb, keeping productive beta chains. Every distinct CDR3 protein forms one entry, paired with its most common genes and DNA. What appears here as the V and J calls and clone size reflects TCRdb's work, not the paper's. The table for this sample records 90 to 100 distinct CDR3 sequences. Overall study results and their limits: Circulating gluten-specific T cells peaked on day 6, and the day-6 repertoire appeared to consist largely of expanded preexisting memory clonotypes. Across the 7 patients, about 11-44% of single-cell TCR-alpha/beta clonotypes seen at the latest time point had also been present at baseline, compared with roughly 51-56% in the bulk data. Only a couple of patients with many gluten-specific T cells had their challenge samples analyzed by bulk sequencing. Clonal expansion rose on day 6, as shown by reduced sample-corrected Shannon diversity of circulating gluten-specific T cells.

The TCR sequence derives from a female donor with celiac disease. The source was gluten-specific CD4+ T cells sorted from blood using tetramers, collected at baseline or on day 6, 14 or 28 of gluten challenge (not recorded which). Recombination linked TRBV18 to TRBJ1-3; TRBD1 might be the D gene, on 5 matching bases. Read as DNA, the sequence is TGTGCCAGCTCACCGGACACCTACTCTGGAAACACCATATATTTT. Its translation reads: CASSPDTYSGNTIYF.